This TCR beta chain was recorded in a study of T cells in Graves' hyperthyroidism and ophthalmopathy. Points from the study as a whole: Most clonotypes expanded in thyroid above 0.001 were likewise present in blood. From stable hyperthyroidism, ophthalmopathy was separated by a 13 V-J model.

The CDR3 is made up of 13 amino acids. V lost 3 bases and J lost 3, with 12 bases in between. Germline V gene lookup returns CDR1 GTSNPN and CDR2 SVGIG (reference sequence). In its sample, this clonotype was seen many times. What it binds is unknown. RNA transcripts served as the template for amplifying TCR beta CDR3 regions. In the first-round RT-PCR of the TCR CDR3, the HTBI primer set was used. TCRdb analysed the multiplex PCR reads with MiXCR anew, one entry per CDR3 protein. The sample shows approximately 300,000 distinct CDR3 sequences, 16% of them seen only once. Material: blood. The chain uses TRBV30 and TRBJ2-7; D not certain. This clonotype was obtained from a man aged 25 to 40 with Graves' hyperthyroidism. The CDR3 DNA sequence: TGTGCCTGGAGCGCCTGGGCCCGCTACGAGCAGTACTTC. Translated: CAWSAWARYEQYF.